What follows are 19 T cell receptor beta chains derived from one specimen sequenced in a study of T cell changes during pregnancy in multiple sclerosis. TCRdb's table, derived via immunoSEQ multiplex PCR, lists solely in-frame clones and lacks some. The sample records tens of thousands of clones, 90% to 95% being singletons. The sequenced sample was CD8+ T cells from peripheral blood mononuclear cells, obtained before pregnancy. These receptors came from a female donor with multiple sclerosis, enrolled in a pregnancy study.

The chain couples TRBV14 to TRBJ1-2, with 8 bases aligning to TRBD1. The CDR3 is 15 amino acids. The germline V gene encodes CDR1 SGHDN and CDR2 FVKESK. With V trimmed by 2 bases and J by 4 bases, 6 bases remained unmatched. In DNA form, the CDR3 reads TGTGCCAGCAGCCAATCAGGGGGCTGGGCCTATGGCTACACCTTC. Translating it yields CASSQSGGWAYGYTF.

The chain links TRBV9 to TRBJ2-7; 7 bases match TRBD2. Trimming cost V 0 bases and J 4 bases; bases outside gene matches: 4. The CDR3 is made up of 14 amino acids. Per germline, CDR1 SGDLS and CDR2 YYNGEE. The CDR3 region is CASSVVAGAYEQYF. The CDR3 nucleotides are TGTGCCAGCAGCGTAGTGGCGGGAGCTTACGAGCAGTACTTC.

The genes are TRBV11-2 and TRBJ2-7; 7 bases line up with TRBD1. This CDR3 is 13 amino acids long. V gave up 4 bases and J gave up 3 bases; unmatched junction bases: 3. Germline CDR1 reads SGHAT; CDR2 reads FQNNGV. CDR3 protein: CASSSGQNYEQYF. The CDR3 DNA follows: TGTGCCAGCAGCTCGGGACAGAACTACGAGCAGTACTTC.

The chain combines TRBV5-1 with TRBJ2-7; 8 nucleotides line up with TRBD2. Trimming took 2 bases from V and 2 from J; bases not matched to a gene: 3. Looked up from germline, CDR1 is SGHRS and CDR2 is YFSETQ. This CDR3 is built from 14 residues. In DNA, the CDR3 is TGCGCCAGCAGCTTTAGCGGGACCGCCTACGAGCAGTACTTC. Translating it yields CASSFSGTAYEQYF.

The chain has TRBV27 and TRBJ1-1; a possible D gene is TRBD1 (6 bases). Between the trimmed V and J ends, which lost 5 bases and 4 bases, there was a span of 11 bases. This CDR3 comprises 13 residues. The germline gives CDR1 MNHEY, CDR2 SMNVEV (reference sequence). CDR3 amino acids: CASSILQGTEAFF. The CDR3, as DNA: TGTGCCAGCAGTATACTACAGGGCACTGAAGCTTTCTTT.

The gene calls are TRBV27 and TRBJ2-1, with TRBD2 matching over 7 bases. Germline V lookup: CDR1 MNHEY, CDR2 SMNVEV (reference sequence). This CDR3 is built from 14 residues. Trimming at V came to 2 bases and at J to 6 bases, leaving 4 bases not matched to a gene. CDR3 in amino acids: CASSLREVINEQFF. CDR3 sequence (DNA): TGTGCCAGCAGTTTACGGGAGGTTATCAATGAGCAGTTCTTC.

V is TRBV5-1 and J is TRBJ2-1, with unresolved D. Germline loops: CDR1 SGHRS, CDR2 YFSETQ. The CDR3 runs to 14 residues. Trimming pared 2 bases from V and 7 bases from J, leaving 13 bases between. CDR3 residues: CASSFGPSGNEQFF. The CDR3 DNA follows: TGCGCCAGCAGCTTCGGTCCCTCCGGGAATGAGCAGTTCTTC.

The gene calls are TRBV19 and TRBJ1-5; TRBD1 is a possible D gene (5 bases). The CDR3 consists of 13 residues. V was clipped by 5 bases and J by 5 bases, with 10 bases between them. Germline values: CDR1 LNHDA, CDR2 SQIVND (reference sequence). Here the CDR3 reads CASSLRADQPQHF. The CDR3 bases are TGTGCCAGTAGTCTCAGGGCGGATCAGCCCCAGCATTTT.

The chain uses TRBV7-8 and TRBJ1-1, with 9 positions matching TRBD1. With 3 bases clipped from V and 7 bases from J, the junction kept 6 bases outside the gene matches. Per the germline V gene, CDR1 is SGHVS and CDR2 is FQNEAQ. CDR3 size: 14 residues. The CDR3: CASSFGTGLFEAFF. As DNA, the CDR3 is TGTGCCAGCAGCTTCGGGACAGGGCTGTTTGAAGCTTTCTTT.

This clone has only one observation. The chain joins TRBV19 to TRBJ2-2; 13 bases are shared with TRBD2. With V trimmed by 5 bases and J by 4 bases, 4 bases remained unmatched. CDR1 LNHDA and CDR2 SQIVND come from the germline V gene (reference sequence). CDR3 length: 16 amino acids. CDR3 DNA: TGTGCCAGTAGTCCCTGGACTAGCGGGGGCACCGGGGAGCTGTTTTTT. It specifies CASSPWTSGGTGELFF.

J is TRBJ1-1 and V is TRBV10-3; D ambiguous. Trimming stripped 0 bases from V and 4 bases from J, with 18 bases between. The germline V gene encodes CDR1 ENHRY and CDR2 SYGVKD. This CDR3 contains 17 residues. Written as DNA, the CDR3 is TGTGCCATCAGTGAGTCGTCTAGTGGCGGAAGGAGCACTGAAGCTTTCTTT. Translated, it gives CAISESSSGGRSTEAFF.

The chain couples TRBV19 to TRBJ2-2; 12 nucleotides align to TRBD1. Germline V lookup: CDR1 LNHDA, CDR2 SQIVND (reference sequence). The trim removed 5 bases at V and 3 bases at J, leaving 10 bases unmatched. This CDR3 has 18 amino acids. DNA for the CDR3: TGTGCCAGTAGTCCTCCGGGACAGGGGGCGCCGGACACCGGGGAGCTGTTTTTT. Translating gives CASSPPGQGAPDTGELFF.

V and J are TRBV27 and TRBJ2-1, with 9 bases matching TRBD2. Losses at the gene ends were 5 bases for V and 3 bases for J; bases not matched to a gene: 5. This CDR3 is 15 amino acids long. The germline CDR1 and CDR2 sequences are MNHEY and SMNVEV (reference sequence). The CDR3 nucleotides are TGTGCCAGCAGTAATCTAGCGGGGCTCTACAATGAGCAGTTCTTC. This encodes CASSNLAGLYNEQFF.

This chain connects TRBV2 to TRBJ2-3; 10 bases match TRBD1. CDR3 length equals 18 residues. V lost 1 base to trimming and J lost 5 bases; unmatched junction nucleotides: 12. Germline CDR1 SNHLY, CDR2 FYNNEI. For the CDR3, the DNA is TGTGCCAGCAGTGAAGAAAGGCCCGGGACAGGGGCTCAAGATACGCAGTATTTT. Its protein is CASSEERPGTGAQDTQYF.

The CDR3 DNA reads as TGCGCCAGCAGCTTACAGGGATTTTCCTACAATGAGCAGTTCTTC. Its translation is CASSLQGFSYNEQFF. The chain links TRBV5-1 to TRBJ2-1; the D gene is possibly TRBD1 (6 bases). V shed 2 bases and J shed 1 base, with 10 bases lying between them. Looked up from germline, CDR1 is SGHRS and CDR2 is YFSETQ. This CDR3 contains 15 residues.

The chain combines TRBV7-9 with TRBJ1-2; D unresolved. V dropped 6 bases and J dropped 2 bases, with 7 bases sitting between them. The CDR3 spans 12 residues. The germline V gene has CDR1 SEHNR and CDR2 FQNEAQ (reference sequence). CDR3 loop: CASSDTNYGYTF. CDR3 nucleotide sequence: TGTGCCAGCAGTGACACCAACTATGGCTACACCTTC.

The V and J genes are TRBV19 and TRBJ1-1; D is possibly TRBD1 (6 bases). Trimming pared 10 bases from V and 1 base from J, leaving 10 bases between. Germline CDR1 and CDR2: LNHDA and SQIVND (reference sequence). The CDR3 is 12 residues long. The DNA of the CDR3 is TGTGCCACCAAGACAGGGAACACTGAAGCTTTCTTT. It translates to CATKTGNTEAFF.

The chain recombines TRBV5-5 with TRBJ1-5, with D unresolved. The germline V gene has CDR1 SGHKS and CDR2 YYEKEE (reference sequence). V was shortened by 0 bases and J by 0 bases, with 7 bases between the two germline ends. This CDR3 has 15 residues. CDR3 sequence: CASSLELYSNQPQHF. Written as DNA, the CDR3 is TGTGCCAGCAGCTTGGAATTATATAGCAATCAGCCCCAGCATTTT.

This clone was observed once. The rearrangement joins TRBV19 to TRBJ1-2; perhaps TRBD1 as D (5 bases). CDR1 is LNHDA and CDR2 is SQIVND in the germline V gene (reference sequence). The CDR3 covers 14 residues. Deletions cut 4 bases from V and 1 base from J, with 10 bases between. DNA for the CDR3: TGTGCCAGTAGTACCGCGACAGTTAACTATGGCTACACCTTC. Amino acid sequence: CASSTATVNYGYTF.